The rows below give T cell receptor beta chains drawn from one sample of a study of T-cell memory formation after mild COVID-19. From the 5' RACE reads, TCRdb called clonotypes with MiXCR, one entry per CDR3 protein. The data contain 390,000 or so distinct CDR3 sequences, approximately 15% of them singletons. The sample consisted of PBMCs or a T cell subset sorted from them (not recorded which). The receptors stem from a young man who had mild COVID-19 (a few samples of this study predate the infection). Cell type and time point are not known. Both conserved end residues are part of each CDR3. D genes are given only for firm matches. A clone size is listed for some rows: how often the clone was seen (once, few, many), or a class if it is expanded.

TRBV7-6	TRBJ2-1	TRBD2	-	CASSLSSGGAYNEQFF	TGTGCCAGCAGCTTAAGTAGCGGGGGGGCTTACAATGAGCAGTTCTTC
TRBV5-1	TRBJ2-5	TRBD2	few	CASSLAWTSDQETQYF	TGCGCCAGCAGCTTGGCCTGGACTAGCGACCAAGAGACCCAGTACTTC
TRBV4-2	TRBJ2-7	TRBD1	-	CASSQARDRGYEQYF	TGTGCCAGCAGCCAGGCCCGGGACAGGGGCTACGAGCAGTACTTC
TRBV7-2	TRBJ1-4	TRBD1	few	CASSIQGGANEKLFF	TGTGCCAGCAGCATTCAGGGGGGAGCTAATGAAAAACTGTTTTTT
TRBV5-1	TRBJ2-5	TRBD2	-	CASSLGQLLGGTEETQYF	TGCGCCAGCAGCTTGGGCCAACTACTCGGGGGGACCGAAGAGACCCAGTACTTC
TRBV15	TRBJ1-2	TRBD1	few	CATSRGLMAPGQGIPYGYTF	TGTGCCACCAGCAGAGGATTAATGGCCCCGGGACAGGGGATACCATATGGCTACACCTTC
TRBV5-1	TRBJ1-1	TRBD1	-	CASSLVPGTANTEAFF	TGCGCCAGCAGCTTGGTTCCTGGGACAGCGAACACTGAAGCTTTCTTT
TRBV4-3	TRBJ1-1	-	few	CASSQVDGEEAFF	TGCGCCAGCAGCCAAGTCGACGGGGAAGAAGCTTTCTTT
TRBV4-2	TRBJ2-7	-	few	CASSQEGSAGAFYEQYF	TGTGCCAGCAGCCAAGAGGGATCGGCGGGGGCCTTCTACGAGCAGTACTTC
TRBV7-2	TRBJ2-5	-	-	CASSPPPGQAQETQYF	TGTGCCAGCAGCCCCCCCCCGGGGCAGGCCCAAGAGACCCAGTACTTC
TRBV5-1	TRBJ2-3	TRBD1	few	CASRVTGAKADTQYF	TGCGCCAGCAGAGTGACAGGGGCCAAGGCAGATACGCAGTATTTT
TRBV20-1	TRBJ1-1	TRBD1	many	CSALGGAGTEAFF	TGCAGTGCCCTAGGGGGCGCCGGCACTGAAGCTTTCTTT
TRBV7-3	TRBJ1-1	-	many	CASSLTLNTEAFF	TGTGCCAGCAGCTTAACTTTGAACACTGAAGCTTTCTTT
TRBV5-6	TRBJ1-4	TRBD1	few	CASSPLDRDEKLFF	TGTGCCAGCAGCCCCCTGGACAGGGATGAAAAACTGTTTTTT
TRBV10-3	TRBJ1-1	-	few	CAISGTQETEAFF	TGTGCCATCAGTGGGACGCAGGAGACTGAAGCTTTCTTT
TRBV6-6	TRBJ2-2	-	few	CASSSPNRDNAGELFF	TGTGCCAGCAGTTCTCCGAACCGGGACAACGCCGGGGAGCTGTTTTTT
TRBV6-5	TRBJ1-1	-	-	CASSYDLTGTEAFF	TGTGCCAGCAGTTACGACCTAACAGGCACTGAAGCTTTCTTT
TRBV18	TRBJ1-1	-	-	CASSPRTWGTEAFF	TGTGCCAGCTCACCCCGGACCTGGGGCACTGAAGCTTTCTTT
TRBV13	TRBJ2-2	-	-	CASNSGATGELFF	TGTGCCAGCAACTCAGGGGCTACCGGGGAGCTGTTTTTT
TRBV7-7	TRBJ1-3	TRBD1	-	CASSTDRGPGNTIYF	TGTGCTAGCAGCACTGACAGGGGGCCTGGAAACACCATATATTTT
TRBV7-8	TRBJ2-3	-	few	CASSLVGGPPDTQYF	TGTGCCAGCAGCTTAGTTGGGGGACCTCCGGATACGCAGTATTTT
TRBV5-5	TRBJ1-5	-	-	CASSLVADQPQHF	TGTGCCAGCAGCTTGGTCGCGGATCAGCCCCAGCATTTT